A selection of T cell receptor beta chains follows, all from one sample in a study of T-cell memory formation after mild COVID-19. TCRdb called the 5' RACE reads again in MiXCR, with one record for every CDR3 protein. Of over 450,000 distinct CDR3 sequences listed, roughly 22% were seen once; the top ten hold roughly an eighth. Sample: PBMCs or a T cell subset sorted from them (not recorded which). The receptors were sampled from an adult woman who had mild COVID-19 (a few samples of this study predate the infection). Cell type and time point are not known. The CDR3 runs from the conserved cysteine through the conserved F or W. The D gene is left open where the match is weak. Size is omitted from some rows. Given values are once, few, many or a class for expanded clones.

- TRBJ2-7 - TRBV6-5 CASRGSTDYYEQYF TGTGCCTCACGAGGTTCGACAGATTACTACGAGCAGTACTTC
- TRBJ2-7 - TRBV5-1 CASSLGVPGVWYEQYF TGCGCCAGCAGCTTGGGGGTGCCGGGGGTTTGGTACGAGCAGTACTTC
- TRBJ2-1 TRBD2 TRBV6-6 CASSDPRSGRVSEQFF TGTGCCAGCAGTGACCCTAGGAGCGGGAGAGTCAGTGAGCAGTTCTTC
- TRBJ2-1 - TRBV5-6 CASRGGYEQFF TGTGCCAGCAGAGGGGGGTACGAGCAGTTCTTC
many TRBJ2-7 TRBD1 TRBV5-4 CASSTPGTGTYEQYF TGTGCCAGCAGTACCCCCGGGACAGGGACCTACGAGCAGTACTTC
many TRBJ2-1 - TRBV9 CASSVDPYESRALYNEQFF TGTGCCAGCAGCGTAGACCCGTATGAATCCAGGGCTCTCTACAATGAGCAGTTCTTC
- TRBJ2-3 - TRBV5-1 CASSLGAGNADTQYF TGCGCCAGCAGCTTGGGGGCGGGGAATGCAGATACGCAGTATTTT
few TRBJ2-3 TRBD2 TRBV3-1 CASSQGGGGFGDTQYF TGTGCCAGCAGCCAAGGCGGGGGGGGTTTTGGAGATACGCAGTATTTT
- TRBJ2-3 TRBD2 TRBV6-6 CASMGLAGIDTQYF TGTGCCAGCATGGGACTAGCGGGAATCGATACGCAGTATTTT
few TRBJ2-3 - TRBV4-3 CASSGRGLATDTQYF TGCGCCAGCAGCGGCCGCGGCCTAGCCACAGATACGCAGTATTTT
few TRBJ1-2 - TRBV4-1 CASSQDPGNNYGYTF TGCGCCAGCAGCCAAGATCCCGGTAATAACTATGGCTACACCTTC
- TRBJ1-6 - TRBV9 CASSVQTQPGTPLHF TGTGCCAGCAGCGTCCAGACTCAACCCGGAACACCCCTCCACTTT
few TRBJ1-4 - TRBV20-1 CSAPAYRAPSEKLFF TGCAGTGCGCCCGCCTACAGGGCCCCGAGTGAAAAACTGTTTTTT
- TRBJ2-3 - TRBV3-1 CASSRWAQDTQYF TGTGCCAGCAGCCGGTGGGCCCAAGATACGCAGTATTTT
few TRBJ1-5 - TRBV4-1 CASSGGHVSNQPQHF TGCGCCAGCAGCGGCGGACACGTGAGCAATCAGCCCCAGCATTTT